Each of the 5 T cell receptor beta chains below was sequenced from the same sample in a study of blood T cell repertoires in COVID-19. The table came from immunoSEQ multiplex PCR; TCRdb's copy has only in-frame clones and leaves some out. The table has 200,000 to 250,000 clones, 80% to 90% seen once; the top ten hold approximately 3.5%. Sequencing was carried out using PBMCs or T cells enriched from blood (not recorded which). These receptors were collected from a woman in her twenties or thirties who had been exposed to COVID-19.

This chain connects TRBV29-1 to TRBJ2-7, with TRBD1 matching 8 bases. Germline values: CDR1 SQVTM, CDR2 ANQGSEA. Germline trimming cut 2 bases from V and 6 bases from J; bases unmatched to any gene: 6. The CDR3 loop spans 13 amino acids. The CDR3 sequence is CSVEPPGGFEQYF. CDR3 DNA: TGCAGCGTTGAACCGCCAGGGGGCTTCGAGCAGTACTTC.

The rearrangement uses TRBV19 and TRBJ1-1, with TRBD1 matching 7 bases. The germline CDR1 and CDR2 sequences are LNHDA and SQIVND (reference sequence). With V trimmed by 5 bases and J by 4 bases, 7 bases remained unmatched. CDR3 length equals 14 residues. DNA of the CDR3: TGTGCCAGTAGTGAAAGACAGGGCGGCACTGAAGCTTTCTTT. Its translation: CASSERQGGTEAFF.

This clone was seen more than once but under ten times. This rearrangement joins TRBV12-3 or TRBV12-4 to TRBJ1-5; D uncertain. Trimming removed 5 bases from V and 7 bases from J, with 9 bases in between. This CDR3 is 12 amino acids long. Here the CDR3 reads CASSPVGQPQHF. The CDR3 DNA reads TGTGCCAGCAGTCCCGTTGGCCAGCCCCAGCATTTT.

J is TRBJ1-1 and V is TRBV18, with TRBD1 matching 8 bases. The CDR3 sequence is 14 residues long. Germline V CDR1 and CDR2: KGHSH, LQKENI. The V gene end was trimmed by 3 bases and the J gene end by 1 base; junction bases not matched to a gene: 1. The CDR3 is CASSPGQENTEAFF. The CDR3 nucleotides are TGTGCCAGCTCACCGGGACAGGAGAACACTGAAGCTTTCTTT.

V gene TRBV6-1 combines with J gene TRBJ2-1; 7 positions match TRBD2. From germline, CDR1 is MNHNS and CDR2 SASEGT. The CDR3 totals 12 residues. V was pared by 0 bases and J by 10 bases, with 0 bases of the junction left unmatched. This CDR3 is CASSEAGGEQFF. The CDR3 coding sequence is TGTGCCAGCAGTGAAGCGGGGGGGGAGCAGTTCTTC.